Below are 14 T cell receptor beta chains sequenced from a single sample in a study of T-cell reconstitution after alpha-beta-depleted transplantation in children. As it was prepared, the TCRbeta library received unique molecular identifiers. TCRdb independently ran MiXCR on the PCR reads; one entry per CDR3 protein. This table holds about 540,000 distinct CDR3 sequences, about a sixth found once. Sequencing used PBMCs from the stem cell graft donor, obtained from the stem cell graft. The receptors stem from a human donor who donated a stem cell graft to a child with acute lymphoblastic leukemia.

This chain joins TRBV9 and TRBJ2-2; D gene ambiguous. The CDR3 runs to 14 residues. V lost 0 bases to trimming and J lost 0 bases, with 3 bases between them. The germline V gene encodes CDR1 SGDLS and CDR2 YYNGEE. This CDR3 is CASSVDPNTGELFF. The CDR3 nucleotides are TGTGCCAGCAGCGTAGATCCGAACACCGGGGAGCTGTTTTTT.

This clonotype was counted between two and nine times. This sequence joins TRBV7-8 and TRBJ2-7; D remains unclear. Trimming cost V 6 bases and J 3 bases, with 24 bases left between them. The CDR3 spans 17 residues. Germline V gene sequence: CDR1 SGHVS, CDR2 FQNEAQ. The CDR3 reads CASSRTPPGSRSYEQYF. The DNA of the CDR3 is TGTGCCAGCAGTCGTACTCCCCCCGGGTCAAGAAGCTACGAGCAGTACTTC.

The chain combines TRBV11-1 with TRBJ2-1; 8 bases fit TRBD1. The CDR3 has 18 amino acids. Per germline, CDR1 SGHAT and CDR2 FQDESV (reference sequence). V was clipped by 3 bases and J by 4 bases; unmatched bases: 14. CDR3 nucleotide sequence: TGTGCCAGCAGCTTCCCCTACAGGGGGACCTCGCCTTACAATGAGCAGTTCTTC. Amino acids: CASSFPYRGTSPYNEQFF.

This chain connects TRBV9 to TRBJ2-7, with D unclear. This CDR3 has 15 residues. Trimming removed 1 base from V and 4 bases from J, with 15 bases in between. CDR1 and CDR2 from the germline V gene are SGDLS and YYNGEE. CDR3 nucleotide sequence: TGTGCCAGCAGCGTATTAGGGATTCCCGTTTACGAGCAGTACTTC. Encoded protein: CASSVLGIPVYEQYF.

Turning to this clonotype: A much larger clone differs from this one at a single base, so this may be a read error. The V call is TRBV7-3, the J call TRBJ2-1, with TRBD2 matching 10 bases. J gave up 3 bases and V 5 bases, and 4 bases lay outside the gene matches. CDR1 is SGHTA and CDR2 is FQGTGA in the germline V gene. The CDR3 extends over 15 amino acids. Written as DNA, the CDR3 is TGTGCCAGCAGCGCCTCTAGCGGGGGCTACAATGAGCAGTTCTTC. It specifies CASSASSGGYNEQFF.

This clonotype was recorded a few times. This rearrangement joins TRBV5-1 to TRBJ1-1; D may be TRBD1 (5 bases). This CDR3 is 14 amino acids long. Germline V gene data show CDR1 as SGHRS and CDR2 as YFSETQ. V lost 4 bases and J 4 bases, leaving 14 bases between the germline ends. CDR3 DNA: TGCGCCAGCAGCCGCCAGGGTGGCGGCACTGAAGCTTTCTTT. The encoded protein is CASSRQGGGTEAFF.

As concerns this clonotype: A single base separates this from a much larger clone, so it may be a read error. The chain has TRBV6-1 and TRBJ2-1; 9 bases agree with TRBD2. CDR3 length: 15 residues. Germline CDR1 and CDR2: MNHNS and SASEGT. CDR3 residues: CASSNVAGVKNERFF. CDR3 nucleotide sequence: TGTGCCAGCAGCAATGTAGCGGGAGTAAAGAATGAGCGGTTCTTC.

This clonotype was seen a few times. The DNA of the CDR3 is TGTGCCAGCAGGCATGGGACAAATCTAGACAATGAGCAGTTCTTC. Its translation: CASRHGTNLDNEQFF. This chain links TRBV3-1 with TRBJ2-1; TRBD1 is a possible D gene (6 bases). Looked up from germline, CDR1 is LGHDT and CDR2 is YNNKEL (reference sequence). CDR3 length: 15 residues. V was pared by 6 bases and J by 5 bases, with 17 bases between.

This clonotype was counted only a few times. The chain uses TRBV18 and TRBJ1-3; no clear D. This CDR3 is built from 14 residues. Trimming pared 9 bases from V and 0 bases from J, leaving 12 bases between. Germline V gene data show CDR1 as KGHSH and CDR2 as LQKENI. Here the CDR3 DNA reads TGTGCCAGTCACGGGTCCAGCTCTGGAAACACCATATATTTT. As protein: CASHGSSSGNTIYF.

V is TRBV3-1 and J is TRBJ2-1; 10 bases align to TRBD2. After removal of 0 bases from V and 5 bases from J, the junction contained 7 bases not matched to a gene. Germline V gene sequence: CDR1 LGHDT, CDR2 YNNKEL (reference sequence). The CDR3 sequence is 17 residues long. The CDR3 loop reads CASSQDWWTSGDNEQFF. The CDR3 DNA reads TGTGCCAGCAGCCAAGATTGGTGGACTAGCGGCGACAATGAGCAGTTCTTC.

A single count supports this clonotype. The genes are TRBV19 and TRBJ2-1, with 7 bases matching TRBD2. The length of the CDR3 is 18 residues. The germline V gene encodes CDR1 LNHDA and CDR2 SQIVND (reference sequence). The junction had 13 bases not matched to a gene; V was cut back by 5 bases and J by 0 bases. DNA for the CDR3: TGTGCCAGTAGTGTCCCGGAGGGCGGGAGAGTCTCCTACAATGAGCAGTTCTTC. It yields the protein CASSVPEGGRVSYNEQFF.

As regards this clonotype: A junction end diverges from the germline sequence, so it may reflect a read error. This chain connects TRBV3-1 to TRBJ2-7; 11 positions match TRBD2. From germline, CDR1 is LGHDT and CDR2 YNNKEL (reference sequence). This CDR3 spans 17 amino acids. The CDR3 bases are TGTGCCAGCTGCCAAGATCCCCTAGCGGGGGGACCCTACGAGCAGTACTTC. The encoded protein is CASCQDPLAGGPYEQYF.

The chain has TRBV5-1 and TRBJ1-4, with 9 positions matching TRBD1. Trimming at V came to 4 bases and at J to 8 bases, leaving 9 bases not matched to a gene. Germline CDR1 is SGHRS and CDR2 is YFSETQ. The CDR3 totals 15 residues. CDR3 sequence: CASSGGQGIGEKLFF. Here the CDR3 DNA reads TGCGCCAGCAGCGGAGGACAGGGGATTGGAGAAAAACTGTTTTTT.

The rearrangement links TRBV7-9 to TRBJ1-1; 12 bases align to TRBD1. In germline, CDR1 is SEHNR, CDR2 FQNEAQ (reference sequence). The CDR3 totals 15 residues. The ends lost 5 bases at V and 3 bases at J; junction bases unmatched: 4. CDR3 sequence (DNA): TGTGCCAGCAGCCCGGGACAGGGGGCGTACACTGAAGCTTTCTTT. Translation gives CASSPGQGAYTEAFF.